This TCR beta chain originates from a study of cytomegalovirus exposure and HLA in healthy donors. General study findings and limits: What a later analysis reportedly showed was that an Asian-associated ancestry cluster had fewer N-insertions than the approximately 700-donor mean. Cytomegalovirus-associated status was assigned to some 160 TCR beta chains. Later genetic work tied a missense DCLRE1C variant to beta-chain V and J trimming.

Primers for the PCR totalled 60 Vbeta and 13 Jbeta. Some clones are missing from TCRdb's copy, which holds only in-frame ones; the method was immunoSEQ multiplex PCR. The repertoire holds 85,000 to 130,000 clones, with more than 65% as singletons. Points on this clone: Its antigen is not known.

This CDR3 region has 15 residues. Trimming took 4 bases from V and 0 from J, leaving 12 bases between them. Germline V CDR1 and CDR2: SGHRS, YFSETQ. The TCR was taken from a woman younger than 30 in good health and CMV-seronegative. The material sequenced was PBMCs. This rearrangement joins TRBV5-1 to TRBJ2-3, with D maybe TRBD2 (5 bases). The CDR3 nucleotides read TGCGCCAGCAGCACCAGCGGAGATAGCACAGATACGCAGTATTTT. It codes for CASSTSGDSTDTQYF.